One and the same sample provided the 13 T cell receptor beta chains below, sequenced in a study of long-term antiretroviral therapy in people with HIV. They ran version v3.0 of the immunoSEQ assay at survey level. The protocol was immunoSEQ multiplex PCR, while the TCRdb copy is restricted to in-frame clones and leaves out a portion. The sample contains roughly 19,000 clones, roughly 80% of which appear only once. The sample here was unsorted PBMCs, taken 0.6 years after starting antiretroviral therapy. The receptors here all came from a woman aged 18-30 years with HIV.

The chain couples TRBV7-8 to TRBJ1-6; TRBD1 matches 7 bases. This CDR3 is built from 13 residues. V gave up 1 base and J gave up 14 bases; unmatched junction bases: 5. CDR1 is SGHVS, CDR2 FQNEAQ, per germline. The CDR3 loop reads CASSLGTGRALHF. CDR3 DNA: TGTGCCAGCAGCTTAGGGACAGGAAGAGCCCTCCACTTT.

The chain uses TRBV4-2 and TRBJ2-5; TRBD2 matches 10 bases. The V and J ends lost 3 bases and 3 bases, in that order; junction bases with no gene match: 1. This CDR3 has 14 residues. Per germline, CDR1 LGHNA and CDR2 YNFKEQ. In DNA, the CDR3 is TGTGCCAGCAGCCAGGGACTAGCGAAAGAGACCCAGTACTTC. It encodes CASSQGLAKETQYF.

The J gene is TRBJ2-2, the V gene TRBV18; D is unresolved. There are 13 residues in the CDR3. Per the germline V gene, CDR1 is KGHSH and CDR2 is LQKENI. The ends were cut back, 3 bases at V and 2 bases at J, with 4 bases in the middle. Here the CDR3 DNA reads TGTGCCAGCTCACCCCCCAACACCGGGGAGCTGTTTTTT. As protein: CASSPPNTGELFF.

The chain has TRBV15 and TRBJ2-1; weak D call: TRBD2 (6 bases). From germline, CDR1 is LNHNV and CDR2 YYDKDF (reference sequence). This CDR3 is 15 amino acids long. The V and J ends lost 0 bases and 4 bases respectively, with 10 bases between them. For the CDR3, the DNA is TGTGCCACCAGCAGAGAAGGACTACCTTACAATGAGCAGTTCTTC. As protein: CATSREGLPYNEQFF.

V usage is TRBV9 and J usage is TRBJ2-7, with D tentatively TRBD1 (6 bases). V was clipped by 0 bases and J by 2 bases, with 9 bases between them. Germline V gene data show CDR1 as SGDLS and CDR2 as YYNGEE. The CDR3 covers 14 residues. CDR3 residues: CASSVDRVAYEQYF. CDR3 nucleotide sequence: TGTGCCAGCAGCGTAGACAGGGTCGCCTACGAGCAGTACTTC.

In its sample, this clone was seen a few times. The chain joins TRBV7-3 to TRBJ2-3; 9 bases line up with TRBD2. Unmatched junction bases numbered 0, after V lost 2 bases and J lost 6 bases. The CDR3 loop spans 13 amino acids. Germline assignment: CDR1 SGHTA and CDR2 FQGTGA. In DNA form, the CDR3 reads TGTGCCAGCAGCTTAGCGGGAGGGGATACGCAGTATTTT. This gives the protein CASSLAGGDTQYF.

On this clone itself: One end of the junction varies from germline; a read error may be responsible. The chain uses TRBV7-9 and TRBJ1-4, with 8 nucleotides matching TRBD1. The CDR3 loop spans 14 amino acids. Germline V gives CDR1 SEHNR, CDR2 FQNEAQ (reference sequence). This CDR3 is CASSFGQGDEQLFF. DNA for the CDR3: TGTGCCAGCAGCTTCGGACAGGGAGATGAACAACTGTTTTTT.

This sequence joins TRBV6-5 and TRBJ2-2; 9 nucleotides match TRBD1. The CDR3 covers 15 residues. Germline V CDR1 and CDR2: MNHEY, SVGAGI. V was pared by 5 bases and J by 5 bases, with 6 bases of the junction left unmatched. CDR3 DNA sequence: TGTGCCAGCAGTCAAAGGACAGGGGTAACCGGGGAGCTGTTTTTT. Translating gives CASSQRTGVTGELFF.

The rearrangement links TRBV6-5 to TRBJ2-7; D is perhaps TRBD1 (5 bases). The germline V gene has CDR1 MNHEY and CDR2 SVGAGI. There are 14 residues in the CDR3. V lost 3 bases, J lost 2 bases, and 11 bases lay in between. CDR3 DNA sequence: TGTGCCAGCAGTTATAAGTCGGACACCTACGAGCAGTACTTC. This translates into CASSYKSDTYEQYF.

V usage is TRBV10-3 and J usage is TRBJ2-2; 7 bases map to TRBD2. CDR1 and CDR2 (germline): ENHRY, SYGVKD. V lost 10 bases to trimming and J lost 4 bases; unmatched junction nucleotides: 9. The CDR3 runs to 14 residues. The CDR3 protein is CATRWREITGELFF. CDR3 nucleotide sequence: TGTGCCACTCGCTGGCGGGAGATCACCGGGGAGCTGTTTTTT.

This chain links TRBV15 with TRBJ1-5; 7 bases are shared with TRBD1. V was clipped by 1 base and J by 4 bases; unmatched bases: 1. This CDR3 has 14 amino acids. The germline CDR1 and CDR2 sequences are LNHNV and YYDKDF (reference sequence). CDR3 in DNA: TGTGCCACCAGCAGAGCGACAGGGAATCAGCCCCAGCATTTT. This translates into CATSRATGNQPQHF.

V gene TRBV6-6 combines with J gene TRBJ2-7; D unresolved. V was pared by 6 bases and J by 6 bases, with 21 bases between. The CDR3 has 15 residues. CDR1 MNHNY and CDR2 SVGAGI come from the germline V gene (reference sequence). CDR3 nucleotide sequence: TGTGCCAGCAGCGTTTTTGAAGGGCCCGCTTCCGAGCAGTACTTC. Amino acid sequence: CASSVFEGPASEQYF.

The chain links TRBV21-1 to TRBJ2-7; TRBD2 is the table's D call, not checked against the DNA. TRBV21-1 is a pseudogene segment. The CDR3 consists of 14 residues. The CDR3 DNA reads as TGTGCCAGCAGCAAAGGAGCGGACGGCGGGGAGCAGTACTTC. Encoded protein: CASSKGADGGEQYF.